This TCR beta chain came from a study of T cells after yellow fever vaccination. For the study at large: Preparation used SMART-Seq v4 Ultra Low Input for the low-cell-number fractions.

In making TCR cDNA, 5'RACE template switching added a universal primer site and UMIs to it. One entry per CDR3 protein, called by TCRdb with MiXCR from the 5' RACE reads. The sample carries 300,000 to 350,000 distinct CDR3 sequences, roughly 8.4% recorded once. Findings and caveats of the study: Booster samples showed a return of most primary-vaccination clones (about 96% CD4, 85% to 90% CD8).

To note about this clonotype: Antigen unknown.

This CDR3 contains 15 residues. Looked up from germline, CDR1 is SGHVS and CDR2 is FQNEAQ. V was clipped by 5 bases and J by 8 bases; unmatched bases: 11. The V call is TRBV7-8, the J call TRBJ2-1; TRBD2 aligns across 8 bases. The sequencing here drew on PBMCs, taken about 49 days after the first yellow fever vaccination. The sequence was collected from a man aged 18-30 years who received the YFV17D yellow fever vaccine. The CDR3 region has the DNA TGTGCCAGCAGCACCCAGCGGGGGCTCAGGGATGAGCAGTTCTTC. This sequence encodes CASSTQRGLRDEQFF.